This T cell receptor (beta chain) was observed in a study of radiotherapy plus CTLA-4 blockade in lung cancer. The CDR3 sequence is 15 residues long. Only in-frame clones appear in the TCRdb table, and some are missing; sequencing was by immunoSEQ multiplex PCR. The sample lists some 94,000 clones; about four fifths were seen once. V gene TRBV21-1 combines with J gene TRBJ2-3. TRBV21-1 is marked as a pseudogene. The TCR sequence derives from a human donor with non-small cell lung cancer that progressed on radiotherapy plus ipilimumab. The source was peripheral blood, collected from a patient treated with radiotherapy plus ipilimumab. CDR3 sequence: CASSNFRPHTDTQYF. CDR3 DNA sequence: TGTGCCAGCAGCAACTTCCGGCCACACACAGATACGCAGTATTTT.